These 31 T cell receptor beta chains came from one sample sequenced in a study of shared clonotypes between healthy human individuals. Sequenced by immunoSEQ multiplex PCR; TCRdb stores in-frame clones only, minus some. The repertoire holds 400,000 to 600,000 clones, with roughly 83% as singletons. Sequenced material: PBMCs. The receptors shown here come from a woman in her 40s in good health. Some clones in this sample may be carry-over from other donors' samples.

This clone was recorded once. J is TRBJ2-7 and V is TRBV18; 13 bases match TRBD2. The CDR3 has 15 residues. Germline CDR1 KGHSH, CDR2 LQKENI. V trimming: 6 bases; J trimming: 3 bases; junction bases outside the gene matches: 5. CDR3 sequence (DNA): TGTGCCAGCTCTCGCAGGACTAGCGGGAGCTACGAGCAGTACTTC. Residues: CASSRRTSGSYEQYF.

J is TRBJ1-5 and V is TRBV6-1; D possibly corresponds to TRBD1 (6 bases). CDR1 MNHNS and CDR2 SASEGT come from the germline V gene. V gave up 6 bases and J gave up 5 bases, with 17 bases separating them. The CDR3 length is 15 residues. CDR3 nucleotides: TGTGCCAGCAGAGTCGGATTTAGGGGGGATCAGCCCCAGCATTTT. This encodes CASRVGFRGDQPQHF.

The chain joins TRBV4-2 to TRBJ2-3, with a possible D match to TRBD2 (5 bases). The germline V and J ends were trimmed by 5 bases and 2 bases, with 14 bases remaining between them. The CDR3 loop spans 15 amino acids. Germline V gene sequence: CDR1 LGHNA, CDR2 YNFKEQ. This CDR3 reads CASSSTGLITDTQYF. DNA for the CDR3: TGTGCCAGCAGCTCCACCGGACTGATCACAGATACGCAGTATTTT.

This sequence joins TRBV25-1 and TRBJ2-7; D call uncertain. There are 12 residues in the CDR3. Germline CDR1 is MGHDK and CDR2 is SYGVNS. V lost 0 bases and J lost 2, with 2 bases in between. The CDR3 nucleotides are TGTGCCAGCAGTGAATATGCCTACGAGCAGTACTTC. This codes for CASSEYAYEQYF.

The V call is TRBV11-2, the J call TRBJ2-1, with 7 bases lining up with TRBD2. Germline V gene lookup returns CDR1 SGHAT and CDR2 FQNNGV. The V gene end was trimmed by 5 bases and the J gene end by 6 bases; junction bases not matched to a gene: 10. CDR3 size: 15 residues. CDR3 loop: CASSRPGTTVNEQFF. Here the CDR3 DNA reads TGTGCCAGCAGCCGCCCCGGGACTACCGTCAATGAGCAGTTCTTC.

The chain employs TRBV2 and TRBJ2-3; TRBD1 or TRBD2 may be the D gene (6 bases each). V lost 8 bases, J lost 2 bases, and 17 bases lay in between. The V gene's germline CDR1 is SNHLY and CDR2 FYNNEI. There are 15 residues in the CDR3. The CDR3 DNA is TGTGCCAGCTCCTTTATGAGGGGGGCCACAGATACGCAGTATTTT. Protein: CASSFMRGATDTQYF.

The CDR3 region has the DNA TGTGCCAGCAGTTGGGGGAGTTACGAGCAGTACTTC. It encodes CASSWGSYEQYF. The chain combines TRBV7-9 with TRBJ2-5; D tentatively reads TRBD1 or TRBD2 (5 bases each). The end of the DNA aligns better with TRBJ2-7, so the J call may be wrong. The germline V gene encodes CDR1 SEHNR and CDR2 FQNEAQ (reference sequence). The CDR3 sequence is 12 residues long.

The chain recombines TRBV6-6 with TRBJ1-5; 7 bases map to TRBD1. The CDR3 length is 13 residues. Unmatched junction bases numbered 6, after V lost 6 bases and J lost 7 bases. Germline assignment: CDR1 MNHNY and CDR2 SVGAGI (reference sequence). The CDR3 sequence is CASRGTVNQPQHF. CDR3 nucleotides: TGTGCCAGCAGAGGGACAGTGAACCAGCCCCAGCATTTT.

The CDR3 DNA follows: TGCAGGGAACCAGGGGTTACGCAGTATTTT. This translates into CREPGVTQYF. The chain recombines TRBV20-1 with TRBJ2-3; weak D call: TRBD1 (6 bases). Germline V gene data show CDR1 as DFQATT and CDR2 as SNEGSKA (reference sequence). The CDR3 sequence is 10 residues long.

Notes on this clone: Within the sample, other DNA sequences also encode this same CDR3. Written as DNA, the CDR3 is TGTGCCAGCTCACCAAGAGGGAGCTCCTACAATGAGCAGTTCTTC. This gives the protein CASSPRGSSYNEQFF. The gene calls are TRBV18 and TRBJ2-1, with D tentatively TRBD2 (5 bases). Deletions cut 2 bases from V and 0 bases from J, with 8 bases between. CDR1 is KGHSH and CDR2 is LQKENI in the germline V gene. The CDR3 contains 15 residues.

A remark on this clone: Mismatch with germline at one junction end may stem from a read error. The chain couples TRBV9 to TRBJ2-2, with 8 bases aligning to TRBD1. CDR1 SGDLS and CDR2 YYNGEE come from the germline V gene. The CDR3 is made up of 13 amino acids. Here the CDR3 reads CASSETGARGAVF. In DNA form, the CDR3 reads TGTGCCAGCAGCGAGACAGGGGCACGGGGAGCTGTTTTT.

The rearrangement joins TRBV25-1 to TRBJ2-7; 7 bases fit TRBD2. CDR3 length: 16 residues. The V and J ends lost 1 base and 6 bases, in that order; junction bases with no gene match: 12. Germline V gene sequence: CDR1 MGHDK, CDR2 SYGVNS. The CDR3 here is CASSECREAGCSEQYF. CDR3 DNA sequence: TGTGCCAGCAGTGAATGCCGGGAAGCGGGGTGCAGCGAGCAGTACTTC.

V and J are TRBV7-3 and TRBJ2-3; TRBD2 aligns across 9 bases. Germline lookup yields CDR1 SGHTA and CDR2 FQGTGA. The V gene end was trimmed by 5 bases and the J gene end by 4 bases; junction bases not matched to a gene: 4. The CDR3 extends over 14 amino acids. CDR3 protein: CASSPGLAPDTQYF. The CDR3 DNA is TGTGCCAGCAGCCCGGGACTAGCCCCAGATACGCAGTATTTT.

V and J are TRBV29-1 and TRBJ2-7, with D possibly being TRBD1 (6 bases). The V gene's germline CDR1 is SQVTM and CDR2 ANQGSEA. The CDR3 runs to 11 residues. The V gene lost 5 bases and the J gene lost 5 bases, with 10 bases spanning the gap. The CDR3: CSVNRAHEQYF. CDR3 DNA sequence: TGCAGCGTTAACAGGGCGCACGAGCAGTACTTC.

The gene calls are TRBV28 and TRBJ2-5; 9 positions match TRBD2. The tail of the sequence fits TRBJ2-7 better, so the J call may be wrong. The CDR3 spans 15 residues. Germline CDR1 is MDHEN and CDR2 is SYDVKM. The chain's CDR3 is CASSPSGMSPYEQYF. The CDR3 DNA reads as TGTGCCAGCAGTCCTAGCGGGATGAGCCCCTACGAGCAGTACTTC.

This rearrangement joins TRBV11-2 to TRBJ2-1; TRBD2 agrees at 11 bases. In germline, CDR1 is SGHAT, CDR2 FQNNGV. V trimming: 4 bases; J trimming: 3 bases; junction bases outside the gene matches: 8. The CDR3 length is 17 residues. In nucleotides, the CDR3 is TGTGCCAGCAGCTCAACTAGCGGGAGTAGGATCTACAATGAGCAGTTCTTC. Its translation: CASSSTSGSRIYNEQFF. Full variable domain (missing parts from reference TRBV11-2 and TRBJ2-1): EAGVAQSPRYKIIEKRQSVAFWCNPISGHATLYWYQQILGQGPKLLIQFQNNGVVDDSQLPKDRFSAERLKGVDSTLKIQPAKLEDSAVYLCASSSTSGSRIYNEQFFGPGTRLTVL.

As regards this clone: A much larger clonotype is one base distant, so this may be a read error. V gene TRBV5-6 combines with J gene TRBJ2-3; TRBD2 is a possible D gene (5 bases). The CDR3 is 14 amino acids. Trimming pared 0 bases from V and 0 bases from J, leaving 5 bases between. Germline V gene sequence: CDR1 SGHDT, CDR2 YYEEEE. The CDR3 loop is CASSLGGSTDTQYF. The CDR3 region has the DNA TGTGCCAGCAGCTTGGGAGGGAGCACAGATACGCAGTATTTT.

The CDR3 protein is CASSFRRTSGSEQFF. The CDR3 DNA reads as TGTGCCAGCAGTTTCAGGCGGACTAGCGGGAGTGAGCAGTTCTTC. This rearrangement joins TRBV27 to TRBJ2-1; 13 bases agree with TRBD2. Germline assignment: CDR1 MNHEY and CDR2 SMNVEV (reference sequence). The CDR3 contains 15 residues. V dropped 3 bases and J dropped 9; count of bases not matched to a gene: 5.

The rearrangement uses TRBV15 and TRBJ1-4; possibly TRBD1 for D (6 bases). The germline gives CDR1 LNHNV, CDR2 YYDKDF (reference sequence). The CDR3 length is 13 residues. Trimming took off 7 bases at V and 5 bases at J, with 11 bases between the two ends. CDR3 DNA sequence: TGTGCCACCACCGATCAGGGGAATGAAAAACTGTTTTTT. Translated, it gives CATTDQGNEKLFF.

The chain links TRBV9 to TRBJ1-2, with D maybe TRBD1 (5 bases). V lost 4 bases to trimming and J lost 4 bases, with 17 bases between them. CDR3 length equals 15 residues. Looked up from germline, CDR1 is SGDLS and CDR2 is YYNGEE. This CDR3 is CASSKRAGLGYGYTF. CDR3 bases: TGTGCCAGCAGCAAACGAGCAGGGCTTGGCTATGGCTACACCTTC.

There are a few counts of this clone. V usage is TRBV5-1 and J usage is TRBJ2-7; D is perhaps TRBD2 (5 bases). CDR1 SGHRS and CDR2 YFSETQ come from the germline V gene. The CDR3 runs to 13 residues. The V end was cut by 2 bases, the J end by 0 bases, with 6 bases between. This chain's CDR3 is CASSFGDSYEQYF. As DNA, the CDR3 is TGCGCCAGCAGCTTCGGGGACTCCTACGAGCAGTACTTC.

The J gene is TRBJ2-3, the V gene TRBV6-6; 7 bases align to TRBD2. The junction had 1 base not matched to a gene; V was cut back by 3 bases and J by 1 base. In germline, CDR1 is MNHNY, CDR2 SVGAGI (reference sequence). The CDR3 has 14 amino acids. In DNA form, the CDR3 reads TGTGCCAGCAGTTATCTAGCGGGCACAGATACGCAGTATTTT. It translates to CASSYLAGTDTQYF.

The chain has TRBV19 and TRBJ2-2; D perhaps matches TRBD2 (5 bases). Trimming removed 1 base from V and 6 bases from J, with 9 bases in between. Germline values: CDR1 LNHDA, CDR2 SQIVND (reference sequence). The CDR3 contains 14 residues. CDR3 residues: CASSIGAAAGELFF. The CDR3 nucleotides are TGTGCCAGTAGTATAGGGGCAGCGGCCGGGGAGCTGTTTTTT.

The V gene is TRBV18, the J gene TRBJ2-5, with D hard to call. The V end lost 6 bases, the J end lost 2 bases, and 10 bases lay between the germline ends. In germline, CDR1 is KGHSH, CDR2 LQKENI. The CDR3 length is 13 residues. CDR3 in amino acids: CASSVQKQETQYF. DNA for the CDR3: TGTGCCAGCTCCGTACAGAAACAAGAGACCCAGTACTTC.

The chain links TRBV11-2 to TRBJ2-5, with D hard to call. Trimming took 0 bases from V and 1 from J, leaving 12 bases between them. The CDR3 is 16 residues long. The V gene's germline CDR1 is SGHAT and CDR2 FQNNGV. For the CDR3, the DNA is TGTGCCAGCAGCTTAGATAGTGTGGGATTCCAAGAGACCCAGTACTTC. Translating gives CASSLDSVGFQETQYF. The full variable domain, its missing parts supplied by reference TRBV11-2 and TRBJ2-5, is EAGVAQSPRYKIIEKRQSVAFWCNPISGHATLYWYQQILGQGPKLLIQFQNNGVVDDSQLPKDRFSAERLKGVDSTLKIQPAKLEDSAVYLCASSLDSVGFQETQYFGPGTRLLVL.

In this sample, this clone turned up once. This sequence joins TRBV5-4 and TRBJ1-2; TRBD1 agrees at 7 bases. Per germline, CDR1 SGHNT and CDR2 YYREEE (reference sequence). This CDR3 contains 15 residues. Unmatched junction bases numbered 9, after V lost 2 bases and J lost 5 bases. CDR3 loop: CASSLETGMVYGYTF. CDR3 sequence (DNA): TGTGCCAGCAGCTTAGAGACAGGGATGGTTTATGGCTACACCTTC. The variable domain in full, completed from reference TRBV5-4 and TRBJ1-2, reads ETGVTQSPTHLIKTRGQQVTLRCSSQSGHNTVSWYQQALGQGPQFIFQYYREEENGRGNFPPRFSGLQFPNYSSELNVNALELDDSALYLCASSLETGMVYGYTFGSGTRLTVV.

The chain joins TRBV6-5 to TRBJ1-2, with D unresolved. V lost 6 bases and J 4 bases, leaving 12 bases between the germline ends. The CDR3 runs to 13 residues. Germline CDR1 is MNHEY and CDR2 is SVGAGI. CDR3 in DNA: TGTGCCAGCAGCACCGACACGAGCTATGGCTACACCTTC. This encodes CASSTDTSYGYTF.

The gene calls are TRBV19 and TRBJ1-2; D unresolved. The V gene's germline CDR1 is LNHDA and CDR2 SQIVND (reference sequence). This CDR3 is built from 13 residues. Trimming shortened V by 7 bases and J by 7 bases, and 16 bases separated the two germline ends. CDR3 in amino acids: CASKIGIGTGYTF. CDR3 bases: TGTGCCAGTAAAATAGGTATAGGTACTGGCTACACCTTC.

This clone was found once. At one end the junction does not follow the germline gene, possibly because of a read error. The J gene is TRBJ1-1, the V gene TRBV2, with D uncertain. Germline CDR1 and CDR2: SNHLY and FYNNEI. The CDR3 covers 14 residues. Here the CDR3 reads CTSIYLWANTEAFF. The CDR3 nucleotides read TGTACCAGCATCTATTTGTGGGCGAACACTGAAGCTTTCTTT.

V usage is TRBV11-2 and J usage is TRBJ2-2; 12 bases agree with TRBD2. This CDR3 has 16 residues. Trimming took 4 bases from V and 8 from J; bases not matched to a gene: 8. CDR1 SGHAT and CDR2 FQNNGV come from the germline V gene. The CDR3 DNA is TGTGCCAGCAGCTCCCTAGCGGGAGGGCCCGGTGGGGAGCTGTTTTTT. As protein: CASSSLAGGPGGELFF. Full variable domain (remainder filled in from reference TRBV11-2 and TRBJ2-2): EAGVAQSPRYKIIEKRQSVAFWCNPISGHATLYWYQQILGQGPKLLIQFQNNGVVDDSQLPKDRFSAERLKGVDSTLKIQPAKLEDSAVYLCASSSLAGGPGGELFFGEGSRLTVL.

The chain joins TRBV19 to TRBJ2-1; the match to TRBD2 covers 9 bases. This CDR3 contains 15 residues. CDR1 and CDR2 (germline): LNHDA, SQIVND (reference sequence). J gave up 7 bases and V 3 bases, and 7 bases lay outside the gene matches. The DNA for the CDR3 is TGTGCCAGTAGTATTGTCGGGACTAGCCCGAATGAGCAGTTCTTC. Its protein product is CASSIVGTSPNEQFF.